At least ten counts were recorded for the clone carrying this TCR beta chain. This sample is part of a study of T cells in Graves' hyperthyroidism and ophthalmopathy. The CDR3 regions of TCR beta were amplified from RNA transcripts. During a first-round RT-PCR of the TCR CDR3, the HTBI primer set was used. TCRdb re-called the multiplex PCR reads with MiXCR, one entry per CDR3 protein. The profile shows 350,000 to 400,000 distinct CDR3 sequences, about a fifth of them singletons. The CDR3 runs to 16 residues. CDR1 and CDR2 (germline): MNHNS, SASEGT. Unmatched junction bases numbered 4, after V lost 6 bases and J lost 0 bases.

The sample was blood. The source is a young woman with Graves' hyperthyroidism. The J gene is TRBJ2-2, the V gene TRBV6-1; TRBD1 agrees at 10 bases. The CDR3 region has the DNA TGTGCCAGCAGCCTCGGGACAGGGGCGAACACCGGGGAGCTGTTTTTT. It codes for CASSLGTGANTGELFF.